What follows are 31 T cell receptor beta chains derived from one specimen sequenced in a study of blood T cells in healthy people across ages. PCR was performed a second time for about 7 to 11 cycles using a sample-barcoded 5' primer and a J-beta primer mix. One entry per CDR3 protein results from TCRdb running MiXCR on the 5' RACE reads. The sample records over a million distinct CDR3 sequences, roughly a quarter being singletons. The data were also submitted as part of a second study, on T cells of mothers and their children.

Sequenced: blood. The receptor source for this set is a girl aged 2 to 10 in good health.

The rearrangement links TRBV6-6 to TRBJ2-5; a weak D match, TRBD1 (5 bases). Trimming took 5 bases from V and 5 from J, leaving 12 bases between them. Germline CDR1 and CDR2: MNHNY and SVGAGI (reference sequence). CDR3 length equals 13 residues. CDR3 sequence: CASSTQGHETQYF. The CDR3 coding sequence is TGTGCCAGCAGTACTCAGGGCCACGAGACCCAGTACTTC.

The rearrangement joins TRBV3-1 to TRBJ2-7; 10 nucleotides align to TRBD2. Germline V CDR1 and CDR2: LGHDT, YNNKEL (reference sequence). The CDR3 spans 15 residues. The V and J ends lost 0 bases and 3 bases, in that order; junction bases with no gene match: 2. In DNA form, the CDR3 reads TGTGCCAGCAGCCAAGAGTCTAGCGGGAGCTACGAGCAGTACTTC. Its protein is CASSQESSGSYEQYF.

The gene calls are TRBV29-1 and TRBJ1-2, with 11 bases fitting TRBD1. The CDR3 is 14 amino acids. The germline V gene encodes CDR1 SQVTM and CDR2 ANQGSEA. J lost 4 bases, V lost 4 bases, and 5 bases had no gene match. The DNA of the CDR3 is TGCAGCGTTGCAGTAGGGACAGGGGGCTATGGCTACACCTTC. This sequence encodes CSVAVGTGGYGYTF. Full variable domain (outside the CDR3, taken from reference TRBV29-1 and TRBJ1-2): SAVISQKPSRDICQRGTSLTIQCQVDSQVTMMFWYRQQPGQSLTLIATANQGSEATYESGFVIDKFPISRPNLTFSTLTVSNMSPEDSSIYLCSVAVGTGGYGYTFGSGTRLTVV.

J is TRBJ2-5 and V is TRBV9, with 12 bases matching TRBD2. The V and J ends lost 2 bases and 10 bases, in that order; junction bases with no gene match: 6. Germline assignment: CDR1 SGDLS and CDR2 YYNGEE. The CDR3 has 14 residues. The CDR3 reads CASSVPASGGDQYF. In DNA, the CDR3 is TGTGCCAGCAGCGTTCCGGCTAGCGGGGGGGACCAGTACTTC. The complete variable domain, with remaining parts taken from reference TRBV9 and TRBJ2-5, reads DSGVTQTPKHLITATGQRVTLRCSPRSGDLSVYWYQQSLDQGLQFLIQYYNGEERAKGNILERFSAQQFPDLHSELNLSSLELGDSALYFCASSVPASGGDQYFGPGTRLLVL.

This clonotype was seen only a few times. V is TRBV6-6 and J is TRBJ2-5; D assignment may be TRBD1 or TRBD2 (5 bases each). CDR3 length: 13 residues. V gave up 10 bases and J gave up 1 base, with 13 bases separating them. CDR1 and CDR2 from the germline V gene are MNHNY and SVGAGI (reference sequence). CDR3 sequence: CATRDGLQETQYF. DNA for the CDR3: TGTGCCACCAGGGACGGACTCCAAGAGACCCAGTACTTC.

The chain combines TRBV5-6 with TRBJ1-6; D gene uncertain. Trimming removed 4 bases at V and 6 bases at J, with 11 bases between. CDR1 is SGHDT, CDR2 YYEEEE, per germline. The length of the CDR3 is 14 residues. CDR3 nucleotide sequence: TGTGCCAGCAGCGTAACGGGGTTTAATTCACCCCTCCACTTT. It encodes CASSVTGFNSPLHF.

DNA for the CDR3: TGTGCCAGCAGCCAAGATGTAACCGCTTCCTACGAGCAGTACTTC. Protein: CASSQDVTASYEQYF. This chain connects TRBV3-1 to TRBJ2-7; D gene ambiguous. The germline gives CDR1 LGHDT, CDR2 YNNKEL (reference sequence). The germline V and J ends were trimmed by 0 bases and 1 base, with 10 bases remaining between them. The CDR3 runs to 15 residues.

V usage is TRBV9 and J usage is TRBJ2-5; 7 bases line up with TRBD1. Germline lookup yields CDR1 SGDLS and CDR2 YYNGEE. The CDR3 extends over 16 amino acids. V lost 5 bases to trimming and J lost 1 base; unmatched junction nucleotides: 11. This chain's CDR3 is CASSQERGRPQETQYF. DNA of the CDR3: TGTGCCAGCAGTCAGGAGAGGGGGCGCCCCCAAGAGACCCAGTACTTC.

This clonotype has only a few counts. The CDR3 here is CASSPRDRGRTQYF. CDR3 DNA: TGTGCCAGCAGCCCCCGGGACAGGGGAAGGACCCAGTACTTC. The rearrangement uses TRBV9 and TRBJ2-5; TRBD1 aligns across 10 bases. The germline gives CDR1 SGDLS, CDR2 YYNGEE. V dropped 4 bases and J dropped 7; count of bases not matched to a gene: 7. The CDR3 has 14 residues. The variable domain in full, with the rest retrieved from reference TRBV9 and TRBJ2-5, is DSGVTQTPKHLITATGQRVTLRCSPRSGDLSVYWYQQSLDQGLQFLIQYYNGEERAKGNILERFSAQQFPDLHSELNLSSLELGDSALYFCASSPRDRGRTQYFGPGTRLLVL.

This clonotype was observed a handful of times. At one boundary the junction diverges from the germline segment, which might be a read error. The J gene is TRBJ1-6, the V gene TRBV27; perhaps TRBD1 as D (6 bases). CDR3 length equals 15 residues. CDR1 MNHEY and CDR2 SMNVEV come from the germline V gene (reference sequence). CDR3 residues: CAGSSSDTGLPPLHF. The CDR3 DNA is TGTGCCGGCAGTTCTTCCGACACAGGGCTGCCACCCCTCCACTTT.

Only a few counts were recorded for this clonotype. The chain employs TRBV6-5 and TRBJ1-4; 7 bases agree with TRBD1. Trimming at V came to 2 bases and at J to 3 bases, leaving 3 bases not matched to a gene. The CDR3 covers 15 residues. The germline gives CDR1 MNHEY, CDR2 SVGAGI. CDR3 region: CASSYLQGANEKLFF. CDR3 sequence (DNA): TGTGCCAGCAGTTACCTGCAGGGGGCTAATGAAAAACTGTTTTTT.

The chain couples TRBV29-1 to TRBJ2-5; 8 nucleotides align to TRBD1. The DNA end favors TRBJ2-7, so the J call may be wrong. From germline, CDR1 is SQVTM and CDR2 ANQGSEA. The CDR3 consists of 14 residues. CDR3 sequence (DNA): TGCAGCGTTGAAATCACAGGGGGTCAGAGCGAGCAGTACTTC. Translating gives CSVEITGGQSEQYF.

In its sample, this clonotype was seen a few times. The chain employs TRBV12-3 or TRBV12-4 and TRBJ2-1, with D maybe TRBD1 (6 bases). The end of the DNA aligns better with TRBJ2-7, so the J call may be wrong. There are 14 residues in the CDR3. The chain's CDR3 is CASSNTGTTYEQYF. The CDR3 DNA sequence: TGTGCCAGCAGTAACACCGGGACAACCTACGAGCAGTACTTC.

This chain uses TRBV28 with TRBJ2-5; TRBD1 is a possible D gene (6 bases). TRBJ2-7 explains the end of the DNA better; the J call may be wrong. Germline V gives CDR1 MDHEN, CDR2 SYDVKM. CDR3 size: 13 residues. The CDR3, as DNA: TGTGCCAGCTCCAAGGACAGAAACTACGAGCAGTACTTC. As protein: CASSKDRNYEQYF.

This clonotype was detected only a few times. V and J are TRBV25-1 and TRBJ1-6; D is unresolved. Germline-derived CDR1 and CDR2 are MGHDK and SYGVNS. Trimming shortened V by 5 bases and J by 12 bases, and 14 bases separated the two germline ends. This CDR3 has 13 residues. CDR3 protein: CASSQGRTEPLHF. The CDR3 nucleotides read TGTGCCAGCAGTCAAGGCCGAACGGAACCCCTCCACTTT.

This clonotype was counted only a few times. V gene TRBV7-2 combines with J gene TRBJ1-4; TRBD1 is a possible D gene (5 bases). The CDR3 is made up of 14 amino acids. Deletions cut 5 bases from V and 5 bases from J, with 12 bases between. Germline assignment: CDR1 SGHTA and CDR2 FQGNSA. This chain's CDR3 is CASSQAGTNEKLFF. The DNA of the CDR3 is TGTGCCAGCAGCCAGGCAGGGACCAATGAAAAACTGTTTTTT.

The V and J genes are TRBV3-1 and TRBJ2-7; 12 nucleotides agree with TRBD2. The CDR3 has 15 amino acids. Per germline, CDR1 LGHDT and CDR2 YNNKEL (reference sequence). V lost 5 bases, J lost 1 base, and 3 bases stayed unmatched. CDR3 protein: CASSIGLAGSYEQYF. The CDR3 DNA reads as TGTGCCAGCAGCATCGGACTAGCGGGGTCCTACGAGCAGTACTTC.

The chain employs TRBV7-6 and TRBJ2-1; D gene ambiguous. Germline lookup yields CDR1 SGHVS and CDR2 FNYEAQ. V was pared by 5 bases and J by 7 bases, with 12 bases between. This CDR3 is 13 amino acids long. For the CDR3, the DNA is TGTGCCAGCAGCATTCTACTCGGGAATGAGCAGTTCTTC. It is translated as CASSILLGNEQFF.

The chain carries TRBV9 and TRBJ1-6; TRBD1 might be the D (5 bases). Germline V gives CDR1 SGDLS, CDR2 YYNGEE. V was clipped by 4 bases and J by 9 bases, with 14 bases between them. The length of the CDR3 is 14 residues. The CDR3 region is CASSLDSYVSPLHF. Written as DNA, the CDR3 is TGTGCCAGCAGCCTTGACAGTTACGTTTCACCCCTCCACTTT.

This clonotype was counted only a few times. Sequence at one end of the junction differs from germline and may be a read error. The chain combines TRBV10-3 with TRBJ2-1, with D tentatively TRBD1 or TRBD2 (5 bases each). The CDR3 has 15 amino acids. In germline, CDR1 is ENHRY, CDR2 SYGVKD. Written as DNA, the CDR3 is TGTGCCATCAGTGAGTCGAGGGGTTCCTACAATGAGCAGCTCTTC. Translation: CAISESRGSYNEQLF.

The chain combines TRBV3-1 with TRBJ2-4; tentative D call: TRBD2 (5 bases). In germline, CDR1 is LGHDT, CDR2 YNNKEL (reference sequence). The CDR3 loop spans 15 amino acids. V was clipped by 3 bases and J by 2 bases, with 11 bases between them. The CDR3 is CASSHSGWTKNIQYF. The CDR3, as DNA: TGTGCCAGCAGCCATTCGGGGTGGACCAAAAACATTCAGTACTTC. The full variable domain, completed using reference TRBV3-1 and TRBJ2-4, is DTAVSQTPKYLVTQMGNDKSIKCEQNLGHDTMYWYKQDSKKFLKIMFSYNNKELIINETVPNRFSPKSPDKAHLNLHINSLELGDSAVYFCASSHSGWTKNIQYFGAGTRLSVL.

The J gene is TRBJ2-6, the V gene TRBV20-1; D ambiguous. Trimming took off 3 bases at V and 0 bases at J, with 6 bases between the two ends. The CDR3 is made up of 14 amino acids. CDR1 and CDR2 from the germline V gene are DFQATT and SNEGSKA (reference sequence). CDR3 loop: CSARPISGANVLTF. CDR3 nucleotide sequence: TGCAGTGCTAGGCCCATCTCTGGGGCCAACGTCCTGACTTTC.

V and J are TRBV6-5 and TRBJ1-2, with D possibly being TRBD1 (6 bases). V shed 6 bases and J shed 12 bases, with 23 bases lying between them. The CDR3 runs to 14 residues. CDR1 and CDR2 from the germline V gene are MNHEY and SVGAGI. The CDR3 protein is CASSEGKGRQEDTF. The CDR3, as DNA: TGTGCCAGCAGCGAAGGGAAGGGTAGACAGGAGGACACCTTC.

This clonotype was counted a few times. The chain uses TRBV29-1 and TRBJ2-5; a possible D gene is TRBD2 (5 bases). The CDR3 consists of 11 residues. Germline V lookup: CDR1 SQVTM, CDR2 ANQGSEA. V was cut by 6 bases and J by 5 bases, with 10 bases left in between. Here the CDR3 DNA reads TGCAGCGTCGCGGGTTGGGAGACCCAGTACTTC. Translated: CSVAGWETQYF.

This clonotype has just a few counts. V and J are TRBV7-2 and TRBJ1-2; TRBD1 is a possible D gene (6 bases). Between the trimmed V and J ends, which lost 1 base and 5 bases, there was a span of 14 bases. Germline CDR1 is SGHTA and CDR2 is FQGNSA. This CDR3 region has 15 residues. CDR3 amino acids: CASSLGPGEEYGYTF. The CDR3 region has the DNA TGTGCCAGCAGCTTAGGACCAGGGGAAGAATATGGCTACACCTTC.

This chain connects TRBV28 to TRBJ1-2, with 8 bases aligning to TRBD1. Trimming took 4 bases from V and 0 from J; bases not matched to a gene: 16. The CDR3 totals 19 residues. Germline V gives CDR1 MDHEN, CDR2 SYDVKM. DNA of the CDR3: TGTGCCAGCAGTTCCCCGGACAGGGCGGGGGCCTTGACTAACTATGGCTACACCTTC. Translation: CASSSPDRAGALTNYGYTF.

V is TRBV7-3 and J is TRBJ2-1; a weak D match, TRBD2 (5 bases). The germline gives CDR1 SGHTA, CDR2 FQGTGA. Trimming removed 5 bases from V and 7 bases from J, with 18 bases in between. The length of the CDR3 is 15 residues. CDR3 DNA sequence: TGTGCCAGCAGCACTACGGAATCAGGCGGGAATGAGCAGTTCTTC. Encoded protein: CASSTTESGGNEQFF.

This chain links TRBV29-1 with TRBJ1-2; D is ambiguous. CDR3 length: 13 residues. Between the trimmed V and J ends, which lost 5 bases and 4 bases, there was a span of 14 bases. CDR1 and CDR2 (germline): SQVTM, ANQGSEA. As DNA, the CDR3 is TGCAGCGTTTCGGGCAGATTCTCCTATGGCTACACCTTC. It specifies CSVSGRFSYGYTF.

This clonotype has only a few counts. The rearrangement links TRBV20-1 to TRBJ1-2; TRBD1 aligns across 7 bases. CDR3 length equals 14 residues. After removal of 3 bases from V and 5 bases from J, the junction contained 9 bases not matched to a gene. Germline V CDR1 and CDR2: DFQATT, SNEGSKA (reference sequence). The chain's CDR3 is CSARGWTGAYGYTF. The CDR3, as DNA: TGCAGTGCTAGGGGCTGGACAGGAGCTTATGGCTACACCTTC.

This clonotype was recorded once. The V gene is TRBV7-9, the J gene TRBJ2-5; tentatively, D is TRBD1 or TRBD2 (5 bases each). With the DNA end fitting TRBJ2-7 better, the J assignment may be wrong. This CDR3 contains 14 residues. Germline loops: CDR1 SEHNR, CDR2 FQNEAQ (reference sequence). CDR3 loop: CASSPRDPAYEQYF. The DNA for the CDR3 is TGTGCCAGCAGCCCCCGGGACCCAGCCTACGAGCAGTACTTC.

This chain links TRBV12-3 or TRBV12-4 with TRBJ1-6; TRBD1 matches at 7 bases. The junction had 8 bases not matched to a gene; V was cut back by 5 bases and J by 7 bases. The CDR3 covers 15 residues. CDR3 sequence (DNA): TGTGCCAGCAGTCTCTCGACAGGGCCGAATTCACCCCTCCACTTT. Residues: CASSLSTGPNSPLHF.